The clone carrying this TCR beta chain is a singleton in its sample. Antigen: not known. The data stem from a study of shared clonotypes between healthy human individuals. Study-wide points: Donors were few, which limited the genetic and exposure-history diversity represented.

Healthy HIV-negative adults without recent acute infections or vaccinations served as donors. Memory CD4+ cells were the fraction left after CD45RA+ naive selection. The assay used deep level. Here immunoSEQ multiplex PCR was the method, and the copy in TCRdb shows in-frame clones only, minus some. The sample records over 2 million clones, over 85% being singletons. Trimming cost V 5 bases and J 0 bases, with 17 bases left between them. The CDR3 runs 16 residues. Per the germline V gene, CDR1 is SGHAT and CDR2 is FQNNGV. Sequenced: naive CD4+ T cells sorted from blood. The subset: CD45RA+ positively selected. The chain uses TRBV11-2 and TRBJ2-7, with D perhaps TRBD2 (5 bases). The receptor's source is a man between 18 and 35 years old in good health. CDR3 loop: CASSHGLPRGSYEQYF. CDR3 nucleotide sequence: TGTGCCAGCAGCCACGGACTGCCGCGAGGCTCCTACGAGCAGTACTTC.